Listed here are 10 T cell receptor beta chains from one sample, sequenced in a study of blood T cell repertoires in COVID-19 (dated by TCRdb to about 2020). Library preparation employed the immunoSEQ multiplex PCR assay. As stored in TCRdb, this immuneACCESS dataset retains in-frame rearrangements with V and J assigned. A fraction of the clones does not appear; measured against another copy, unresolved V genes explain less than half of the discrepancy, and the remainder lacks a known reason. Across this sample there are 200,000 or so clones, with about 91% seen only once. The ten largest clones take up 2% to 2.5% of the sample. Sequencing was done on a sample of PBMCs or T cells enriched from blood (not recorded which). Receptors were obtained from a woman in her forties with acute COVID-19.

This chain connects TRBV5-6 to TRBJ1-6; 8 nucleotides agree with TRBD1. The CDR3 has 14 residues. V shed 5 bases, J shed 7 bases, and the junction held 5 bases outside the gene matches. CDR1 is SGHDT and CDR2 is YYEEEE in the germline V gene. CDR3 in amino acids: CASRRRTGNSPLHF. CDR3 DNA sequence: TGTGCCAGCAGACGAAGGACAGGGAATTCACCCCTCCACTTT.

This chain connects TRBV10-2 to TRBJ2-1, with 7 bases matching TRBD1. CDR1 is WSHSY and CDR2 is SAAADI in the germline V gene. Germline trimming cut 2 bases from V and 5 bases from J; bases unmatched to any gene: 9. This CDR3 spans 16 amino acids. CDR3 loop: CASSEPKTGRNNEQFF. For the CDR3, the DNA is TGCGCCAGCAGTGAGCCTAAGACAGGGCGCAACAATGAGCAGTTCTTC.

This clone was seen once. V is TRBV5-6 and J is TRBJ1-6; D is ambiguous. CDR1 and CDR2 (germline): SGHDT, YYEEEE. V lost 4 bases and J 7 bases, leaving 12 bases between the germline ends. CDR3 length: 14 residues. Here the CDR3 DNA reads TGTGCCAGCAGCACCGGAGCGGGAAATTCACCCCTCCACTTT. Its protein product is CASSTGAGNSPLHF.

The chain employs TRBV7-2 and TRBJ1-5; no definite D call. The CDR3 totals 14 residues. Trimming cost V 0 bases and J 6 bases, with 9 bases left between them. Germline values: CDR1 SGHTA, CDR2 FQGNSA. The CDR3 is CASSLAFGGQPQHF. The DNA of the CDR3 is TGTGCCAGCAGCTTAGCCTTCGGAGGTCAGCCCCAGCATTTT.

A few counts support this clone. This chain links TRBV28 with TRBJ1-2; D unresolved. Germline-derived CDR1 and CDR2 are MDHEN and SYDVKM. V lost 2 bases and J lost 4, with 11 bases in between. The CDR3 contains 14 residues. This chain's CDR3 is CASSLETGSYGYTF. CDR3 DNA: TGTGCCAGCAGTTTAGAGACTGGGAGCTATGGCTACACCTTC.

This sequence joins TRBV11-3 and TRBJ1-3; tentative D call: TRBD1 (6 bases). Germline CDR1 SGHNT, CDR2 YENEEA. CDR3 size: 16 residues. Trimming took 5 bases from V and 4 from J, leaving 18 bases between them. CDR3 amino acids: CASSERLLGAGNTIYF. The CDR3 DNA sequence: TGTGCCAGCAGCGAGAGGTTGCTGGGGGCAGGAAACACCATATATTTT.

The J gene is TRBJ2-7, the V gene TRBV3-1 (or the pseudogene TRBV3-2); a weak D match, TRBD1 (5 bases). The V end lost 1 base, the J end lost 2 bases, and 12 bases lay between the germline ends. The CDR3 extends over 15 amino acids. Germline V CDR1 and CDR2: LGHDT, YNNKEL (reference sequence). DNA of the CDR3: TGTGCCAGCAGCCAAGGTTTTCAGGGAACCTACGAGCAGTACTTC. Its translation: CASSQGFQGTYEQYF.

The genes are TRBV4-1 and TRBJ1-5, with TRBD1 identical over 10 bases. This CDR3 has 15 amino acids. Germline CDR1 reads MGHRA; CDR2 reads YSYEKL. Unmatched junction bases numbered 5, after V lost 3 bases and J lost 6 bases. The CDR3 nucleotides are TGCGCCAGCAGCCAGGGACAGGGGTTAAGTCAGCCCCAGCATTTT. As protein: CASSQGQGLSQPQHF.

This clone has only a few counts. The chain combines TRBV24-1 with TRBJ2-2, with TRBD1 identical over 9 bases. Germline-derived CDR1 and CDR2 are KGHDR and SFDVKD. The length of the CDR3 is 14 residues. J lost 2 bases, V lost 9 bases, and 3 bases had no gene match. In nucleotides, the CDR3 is TGTGCCACCGGGACAGGGATCAACACCGGGGAGCTGTTTTTT. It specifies CATGTGINTGELFF.

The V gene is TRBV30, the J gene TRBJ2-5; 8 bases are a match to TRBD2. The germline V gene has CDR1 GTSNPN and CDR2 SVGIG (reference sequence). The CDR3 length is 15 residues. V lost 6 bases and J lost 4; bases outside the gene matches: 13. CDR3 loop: CACHQARGAGETQYF. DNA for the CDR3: TGTGCCTGTCATCAGGCGCGGGGGGCGGGAGAGACCCAGTACTTC. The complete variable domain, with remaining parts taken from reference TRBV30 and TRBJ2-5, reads SQTIHQWPATLVQPVGSPLSLECTVEGTSNPNLYWYRQAAGRGLQLLFYSVGIGQISSEVPQNLSASRPQDRQFILSSKKLLLSDSGFYLCACHQARGAGETQYFGPGTRLLVL.